This TCR beta chain was sequenced for a study of T cell responses to AZD1222 COVID-19 vaccine. In regard to this clone: Antigen: not known.

Trimming took 8 bases from V and 5 from J, leaving 6 bases between them. CDR1 SGHDN and CDR2 FVKESK come from the germline V gene. The CDR3 has 10 residues. Method: immunoSEQ multiplex PCR; TCRdb's copy keeps in-frame clones and lacks some. This sample carries 90,000 to 120,000 clones, 70% to 90% of them seen once, and the ten largest clones take 6.5% to 8%. Findings and caveats of the study: In a largely white British group with more females than males, clonal diversity was possibly underestimated. All repertoire sampling was performed exclusively after the peak T cell response. Spike-specific TCR breadth and depth both grew after two AZD1222 doses. Unmutated variant regions reportedly attract nearly half of all spike-specific TCRs.

This TCR derives from an adult in good health. Sequences were derived from peripheral blood, sampled on day 0 of AZD1222 vaccination. This chain connects TRBV14 to TRBJ2-5; D not certain. The DNA of the CDR3 is TGTGCCAGCCCCCAGGAGACCCAGTACTTC. This codes for CASPQETQYF.